This entry features one T cell receptor (beta chain) sequence. Germline lookup yields CDR1 SGHRS and CDR2 YFSETQ. V was clipped by 1 base and J by 6 bases, with 11 bases between them. The CDR3 consists of 14 residues. Per the original methods: For nucleated cells, counts were estimated from reference gene primer amplification. Profiled with immunoSEQ multiplex PCR; TCRdb holds only in-frame clones, not every one. That table supplies the V and J calls and clone size; D and trimming were determined from the DNA. This sample yields fewer than 250,000 clones, of which about 91% are seen a single time; 0.95% to 1.5% belongs to the top ten. This specimen comes from a study of blood T cell repertoires in COVID-19. Overall study: Samples representing acute and convalescent COVID-19 were sourced from the United States, Italy and Spain. T cells, B-cell-depleted T cells, or PBMCs provided the cDNA or gDNA that served as material.

The sequencing input was peripheral blood. The receptor's source is a man aged 25-45 years with acute or convalescent COVID-19. The chain joins TRBV5-1 to TRBJ2-1, with D possibly being TRBD2 (6 bases). CDR3 region: CASSLLAGSNEQFF. For the CDR3, the DNA is TGCGCCAGCAGCTTGTTGGCGGGGTCCAATGAGCAGTTCTTC.